Listed here is a single T cell receptor beta chain. Its antigen remains unknown. PCR employed 60 Vbeta and 13 Jbeta primers. Profiling relied on immunoSEQ multiplex PCR, and the TCRdb table lists in-frame clones only, not all of them. The repertoire includes around 210,000 clones, 65% to 85% of them detected once, and 1.7% sits in the top ten. This sample was taken from a study of cytomegalovirus exposure and HLA in healthy donors. Findings of the study overall: Sequences of the TCR beta chain were said to predict the HLA-A and HLA-B alleles of most subjects accurately. The investigators catalogued about 170 TCR beta chains as cytomegalovirus-associated.

V was clipped by 9 bases and J by 0 bases, with 9 bases between them. Germline V gene data show CDR1 as SEHNR and CDR2 as FQNEAQ (reference sequence). The CDR3 extends over 14 amino acids. The receptor's source is a man between 50 and 59 years old in good health and CMV-seronegative. V usage is TRBV7-9 and J usage is TRBJ2-6; D gene ambiguous. The sequencing sample was made of PBMCs. The CDR3: CASEMVSGANVLTF. The CDR3 nucleotides read TGTGCCAGTGAGATGGTCTCTGGGGCCAACGTCCTGACTTTC.